A selection of T cell receptor beta chains follows, all from one sample in a study of T cells after yellow fever vaccination. MiXCR, applied by TCRdb to the 5' RACE reads, yields one record per CDR3 protein. This sample has around 300,000 distinct CDR3 sequences, with 10% to 15% found just once. The sequences come from CD4+ T cells sorted from PBMCs, collected 45 days after the yellow fever booster vaccination. The source of these receptors is a man younger than 45 who received the YFV17D yellow fever vaccine. Both conserved end residues are part of each CDR3. Each record gives: clone size, J gene, V gene, D gene, CDR3 DNA, CDR3 protein. D genes are given only for firm matches. Rows may omit the clone size; those that give it use once, few, many or a size class.

few | TRBJ2-1 | TRBV12-3/TRBV12-4 | NA | TGTGCCAGCAGTTTAAATCTCGGGACTGCCTACAATGAGCAGTTCTTC | CASSLNLGTAYNEQFF
NA | TRBJ1-5 | TRBV4-3 | TRBD1 | TGCGCCAGCAGCCAAGGAACAGGGGGCGCAGGCAATCAGCCCCAGCATTTT | CASSQGTGGAGNQPQHF
NA | TRBJ1-2 | TRBV15 | NA | TGTGCCACCAGCAGAGGACAGTCCTATGGCTACACCTTC | CATSRGQSYGYTF
few | TRBJ2-1 | TRBV24-1 | TRBD2 | TGTGCCACCAGTGGAATTAGCGGGAGGGCCAGCTACAATGAGCAGTTCTTC | CATSGISGRASYNEQFF
NA | TRBJ2-1 | TRBV12-3/TRBV12-4 | NA | TGTGCCAGCAGGGGGCAAGATGAGCAGTTCTTC | CASRGQDEQFF
few | TRBJ2-7 | TRBV12-3/TRBV12-4 | NA | TGTGCCAGCAGTTTCAGGAGAGAGACCTACGAGCAGTACTTC | CASSFRRETYEQYF
NA | TRBJ2-1 | TRBV7-2 | TRBD1 | TGTGCCAGTGCCGGGACAGCCTACAATGAGCAGTTCTTC | CASAGTAYNEQFF
few | TRBJ2-1 | TRBV29-1 | NA | TGCAGCGTTGAGAAGTACAGCGGGCCGAAGAATGAGCAGTTCTTC | CSVEKYSGPKNEQFF
NA | TRBJ2-7 | TRBV19 | NA | TGTGCCAGTAGCCCCTCGGGAAGCCGTCTAATCTACGAGCAGTACTTC | CASSPSGSRLIYEQYF
NA | TRBJ2-3 | TRBV5-6 | TRBD1 | TGTGCCAGCAGCTTTGTCGACAGGGAGAGCACAGATACGCAGTATTTT | CASSFVDRESTDTQYF
NA | TRBJ1-1 | TRBV3-1 | NA | TGTGCCAGCAGCCAACCAGGGAACACTGAAGCTTTCTTT | CASSQPGNTEAFF
NA | TRBJ2-1 | TRBV7-9 | TRBD2 | TGTGCCAGCGGGAGGGGCCGGTATAATGAGCAGTTCTTC | CASGRGRYNEQFF
NA | TRBJ2-7 | TRBV2 | TRBD2 | TGTGCCAGCAGGGCAACGGGGGGTTACGAGCAGTACTTC | CASRATGGYEQYF
NA | TRBJ2-1 | TRBV4-1 | TRBD2 | TGCGCCAGCAGCCAGGCCGGGACTAGGGATGAGCAGTTCTTC | CASSQAGTRDEQFF
NA | TRBJ2-5 | TRBV3-1 | NA | TGTGCCAGCAGCCAAGCCTCAGGGACCCAGTACTTC | CASSQASGTQYF
NA | TRBJ2-7 | TRBV28 | NA | TGTGCCAGCAGCCGGAGAGGGAAAGCCTACGAGCAGTACTTC | CASSRRGKAYEQYF
many | TRBJ2-1 | TRBV20-1 | NA | TGCAGTGCTAGTTGGTCAGGGTCCCCCAATGAGCAGTTCTTC | CSASWSGSPNEQFF
few | TRBJ2-2 | TRBV2 | NA | TGTGCCAGCAGTGTTCCTAGCCACACCGGGGAGCTGTTTTTT | CASSVPSHTGELFF
NA | TRBJ2-5 | TRBV20-1 | NA | TGCAGTCCATGGGGGCCTAGCGCCAAAGAGACCCAGTACTTC | CSPWGPSAKETQYF
NA | TRBJ2-1 | TRBV12-3/TRBV12-4 | TRBD2 | TGTGCCAGCAGGCCTAGCGGGAGGCCCTCCTACAATGAGCAGTTCTTC | CASRPSGRPSYNEQFF
few | TRBJ2-1 | TRBV10-3 | TRBD1 | TGTGCCATCAGTGGGACAGGGAACAATGAGCAGTTCTTC | CAISGTGNNEQFF
NA | TRBJ1-1 | TRBV20-1 | NA | TGCAGTGCTAGAGAGCTTGTTGGGTTGAACACTGAAGCTTTCTTT | CSARELVGLNTEAFF
NA | TRBJ2-1 | TRBV5-1 | TRBD2 | TGCGCCAGCAGCCCAACCGGGACTAGCGGGAGTGCTGAGCAGTTCTTC | CASSPTGTSGSAEQFF
few | TRBJ2-1 | TRBV10-3 | NA | TGTGCCACCGCCCCTAGCGCTCTCAGGAGCTATGAGCAGTTCTTC | CATAPSALRSYEQFF
NA | TRBJ2-3 | TRBV29-1 | NA | TGCAGCGTGGTGGGATGGGGAGGTGGAACAGATACGCAGTATTTT | CSVVGWGGGTDTQYF
NA | TRBJ2-5 | TRBV7-2 | NA | TGTGCCAGCAGCTTAGATAGAGTGAGGGTCCAAGAGACCCAGTACTTC | CASSLDRVRVQETQYF
few | TRBJ2-6 | TRBV10-3 | NA | TGTGCCATCAGTGAACCCTCTGGGGCCAACGTCCTGACTTTC | CAISEPSGANVLTF
few | TRBJ2-2 | TRBV5-1 | NA | TGCGCCAGCAGTTATGACGTTTCGAACACCGGGGAGCTGTTTTTT | CASSYDVSNTGELFF
NA | TRBJ2-7 | TRBV5-1 | TRBD1 | TGCGCCAGCGCCAAGGCAGGGGGTGGACTCTACGAGCAGTACTTC | CASAKAGGGLYEQYF
few | TRBJ1-1 | TRBV5-4 | NA | TGTGCCAGCAGCCCGGAGGCCAGAAACACTGAAGCTTTCTTT | CASSPEARNTEAFF
NA | TRBJ2-7 | TRBV7-2 | TRBD2 | TGTGCCAGCAGCTTATCCGGGACTAGCGGGAGCGAGCAGTACTTC | CASSLSGTSGSEQYF
many | TRBJ2-1 | TRBV15 | TRBD2 | TGTGCCACCAGCAGAGAACTAGCGACTTACAATGAGCAGTTCTTC | CATSRELATYNEQFF
NA | TRBJ1-5 | TRBV5-5 | NA | TGTACCAGCAGCTTGGGGCAGGGAAATCAGCCCCAGCATTTT | CTSSLGQGNQPQHF
NA | TRBJ2-7 | TRBV4-3 | TRBD2 | TGCGCCAGCAGCCAAGAGCAGCGGGAGTTCTACGAGCAGTACTTC | CASSQEQREFYEQYF
few | TRBJ2-3 | TRBV5-4 | TRBD1 | TGTGCCAGCAGGACAGGGTCGGAAGATACGCAGTATTTT | CASRTGSEDTQYF
few | TRBJ2-1 | TRBV12-5 | TRBD1 | TGTGCTAGTGGTTTGTACTTCCAGGGGGAAGCCTACAATGAGCAGTTCTTC | CASGLYFQGEAYNEQFF
NA | TRBJ2-1 | TRBV12-3/TRBV12-4 | NA | TGTGCCAGCAATCCTACAGGAGCCCGATCCTACAATGAGCAGTTCTTC | CASNPTGARSYNEQFF
few | TRBJ2-5 | TRBV7-2 | TRBD1 | TGTGCCAGCAGACAGGGGGTAGCAGAGACCCAGTACTTC | CASRQGVAETQYF
NA | TRBJ1-1 | TRBV20-1 | NA | TGCAGTGCTAGGAATCCTCTGGCGGAAGAGGCTTTCTTT | CSARNPLAEEAFF
NA | TRBJ2-7 | TRBV20-1 | TRBD2 | TGCAGTGCTAGAGAGGAAGCTAGCGGGAAATACGAGCAGTACTTC | CSAREEASGKYEQYF
NA | TRBJ2-2 | TRBV15 | TRBD2 | TGTGCCACCAGCAGACATAAAGGACTAGCGCCAAACCGTGGCACCGGGGAGCTGTTTTTT | CATSRHKGLAPNRGTGELFF
few | TRBJ2-1 | TRBV18 | NA | TGTGCCAGCTCACCACCTTCGGGAGCTATCTACAATGAGCAGTTCTTC | CASSPPSGAIYNEQFF
NA | TRBJ2-5 | TRBV5-4 | NA | TGTGCCAGCAGCTTGAGGCAGAATCAAGAGACCCAGTACTTC | CASSLRQNQETQYF
few | TRBJ2-2 | TRBV27 | TRBD1 | TGTGCCAGCAGTCCGAGACAGGGGAAGCTGTTTTTT | CASSPRQGKLFF
NA | TRBJ2-5 | TRBV4-3 | NA | TGCGCCAGCAGCCAACTAGCAGGGCCCCAAGAGACCCAGTACTTC | CASSQLAGPQETQYF
few | TRBJ2-7 | TRBV7-2 | NA | TGTGCCAGCAGCAGAGCCTTCTATCTCAGCGAGCAGTACTTC | CASSRAFYLSEQYF
few | TRBJ2-1 | TRBV28 | TRBD1 | TGTGCCAGCAGTTTATTGGACAGGGGCCAGGGGGGGCAGTTCTTC | CASSLLDRGQGGQFF
NA | TRBJ2-1 | TRBV20-1 | NA | TGCAGTGCTAGAAGTGGCGGTCCATACAATGAGCAGTTCTTC | CSARSGGPYNEQFF
NA | TRBJ2-2 | TRBV5-6 | NA | TGTGCCAGCAGCTTTGGCGGTACGAACACCGGGGAGCTGTTTTTT | CASSFGGTNTGELFF
few | TRBJ2-7 | TRBV5-1 | TRBD1 | TGCGCCAGCAGCGTGGACAGGGGCCAGCCCTACGAGCAGTACTTC | CASSVDRGQPYEQYF
NA | TRBJ2-2 | TRBV7-2 | NA | TGTGCCAGCAGCTCCTCTCCGACAGGAAGGGGCGGGGAGCTGTTTTTT | CASSSSPTGRGGELFF